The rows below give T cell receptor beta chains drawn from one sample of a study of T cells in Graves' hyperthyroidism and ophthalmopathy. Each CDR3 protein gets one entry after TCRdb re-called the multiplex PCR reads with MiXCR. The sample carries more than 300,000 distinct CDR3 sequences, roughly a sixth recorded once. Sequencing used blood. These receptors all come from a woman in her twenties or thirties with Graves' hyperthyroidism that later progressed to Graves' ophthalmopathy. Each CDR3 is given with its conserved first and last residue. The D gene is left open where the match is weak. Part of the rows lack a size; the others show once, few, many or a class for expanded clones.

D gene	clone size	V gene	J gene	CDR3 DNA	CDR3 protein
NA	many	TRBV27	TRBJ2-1	TGTGCCAGCAGTTTATCTCACTCCAATGAGCAGTTCTTC	CASSLSHSNEQFF
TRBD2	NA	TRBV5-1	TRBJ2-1	TGCGCCAGCAGCCTGGATGGGCGACTAGCGGGTTCAAATGAGCAGTTCTTC	CASSLDGRLAGSNEQFF
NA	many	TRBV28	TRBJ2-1	TGTGCCAGCAGTTATATTCCGGGGGCAGGCCATGAGCAGTTCTTC	CASSYIPGAGHEQFF
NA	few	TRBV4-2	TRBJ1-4	TGTGCCAGCAATTCGGGGTCTAATGAAAAACTGTTTTTT	CASNSGSNEKLFF
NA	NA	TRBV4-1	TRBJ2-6	TGCGCCAGCAGCCAAAGGACGGTGCTGGGCTCTGGGGCCAACGTCCTGACTTTC	CASSQRTVLGSGANVLTF
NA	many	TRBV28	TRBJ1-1	TGTGCCAGCAGTACAGGGTTGAGTGAAGCTTTCTTT	CASSTGLSEAFF
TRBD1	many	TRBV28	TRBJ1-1	TGTGCCAGCAGAGAGGGACAGGGCATAGGAGCTTTCTTT	CASREGQGIGAFF
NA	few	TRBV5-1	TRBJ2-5	TGCGCCAGTTCAGGGAAGGAGCAAGAGACCCAGTACTTC	CASSGKEQETQYF
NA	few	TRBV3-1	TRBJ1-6	TGTGCCAGCAGCCAAGATAACTACCGCCGGGGTGATTCACCCCTCCACTTT	CASSQDNYRRGDSPLHF
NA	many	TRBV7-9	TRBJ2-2	TGTGCCAGCAGCTTTGGCGCCGGGGAGCTGTTTTTT	CASSFGAGELFF
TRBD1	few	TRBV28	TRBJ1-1	TGTGCCAGCAGGGACAGGGGTATGTTCACTGAAGCTTTCTTT	CASRDRGMFTEAFF
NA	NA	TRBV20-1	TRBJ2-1	TGCAGTGCTTTCCCCGAGCCGCCCTACAATGAGCAGTTCTTC	CSAFPEPPYNEQFF
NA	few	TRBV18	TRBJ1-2	TGTGCCAGCTCACCGGGCTCTTTGGGGGCAAGCTATGGCTACACCTTC	CASSPGSLGASYGYTF
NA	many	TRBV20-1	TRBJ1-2	TGCAGTGCTAGAGATTCGGGCCTAGTTAACTATGGCTACACCTTC	CSARDSGLVNYGYTF
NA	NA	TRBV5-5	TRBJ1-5	TGTGCCAGCAGCTTTTCTGGCCAGGATTATCAGCCCCAGCATTTT	CASSFSGQDYQPQHF
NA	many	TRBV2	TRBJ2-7	TGTGCCAGCAGTGAAGCAGATTTTAGCTCCTACGAGCAGTACTTC	CASSEADFSSYEQYF
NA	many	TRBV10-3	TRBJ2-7	TGTGCCATCAGTGAGTCTGGGGGGCGACTCTCCTACGAGCAGTACTTC	CAISESGGRLSYEQYF
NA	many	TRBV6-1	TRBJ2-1	TGTGCCAGCCAGGGGGGGGCCGGTGAGCAGTTCTTC	CASQGGAGEQFF
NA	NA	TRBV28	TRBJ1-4	TGTGCCAGCAGTTTTGCCCTAAGAACAGGACCTAATGAAAAACTGTTTTTT	CASSFALRTGPNEKLFF
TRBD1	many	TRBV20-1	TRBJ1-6	TGCAGTGCTAGAGGGACAGGGGATAATTCACCCCTCCACTTT	CSARGTGDNSPLHF
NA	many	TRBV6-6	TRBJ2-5	TGTGCCAGCAGTTACTCGATGGCGCGGCGGGAGACCCAGTACTTC	CASSYSMARRETQYF
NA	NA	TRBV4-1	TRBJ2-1	TGCGCCAGCAGCCAAGCCCAGCACAATGAGCAGTTCTTC	CASSQAQHNEQFF
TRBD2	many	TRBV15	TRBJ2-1	TGTGCCACCAGCAGAGAACGCGGGAGAGCCAATGAGCAGTTCTTC	CATSRERGRANEQFF
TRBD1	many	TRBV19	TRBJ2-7	TGTGCCAGTAGTAAGAAAGGGGGCGTAGGAGGATACGAGCAGTACTTC	CASSKKGGVGGYEQYF
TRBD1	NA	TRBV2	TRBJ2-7	TGTGCCAGCAGGGCCGGGACAGGGTTGGCCTACGAGCAGTACTTC	CASRAGTGLAYEQYF
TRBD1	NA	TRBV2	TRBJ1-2	TGTGCCAGCTCGGGACAGCGATATGGCTACACCTTC	CASSGQRYGYTF
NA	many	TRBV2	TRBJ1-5	TGTGCCAGCAGTGAGTCAGGGGCCGACAATCAGCCCCAGCATTTT	CASSESGADNQPQHF
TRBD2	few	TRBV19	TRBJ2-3	TGTGCCAGTAGTACAGAACTAGCGGGAGGGATGGATACGCAGTATTTT	CASSTELAGGMDTQYF
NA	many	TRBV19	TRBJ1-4	TGTGCCAGTAGTATTATTTCGGCACGCGGGCAAGGAGATGAAAAACTGTTTTTT	CASSIISARGQGDEKLFF
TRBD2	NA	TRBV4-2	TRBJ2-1	TGTGCCAGCAGCCAAGATTCGACTAGCGGGAGCTCCTACAATGAGCAGTTCTTC	CASSQDSTSGSSYNEQFF
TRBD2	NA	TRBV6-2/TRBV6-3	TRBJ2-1	TGTGCCAGCACAACCGGACTAGGTGAGCAGTTCTTC	CASTTGLGEQFF
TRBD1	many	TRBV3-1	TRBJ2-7	TGTGCCAGCAGCCAAGGGATAGGGACAGGGCGCGAGCAGTACTTC	CASSQGIGTGREQYF